The source of this T cell receptor (beta chain) is a study of cytomegalovirus exposure and HLA in healthy donors listed by TCRdb under 2017. Regarding the study in general: An earlier analysis of several hundred of the donors reported 250 to 350 Gb of sequence data and 120 million or so unique TCR beta sequences from about 179 million T cells. An early release covering roughly 580 HLA-typed donors comprised about 300 gigabases of sequencing data and around 80 million unique TCR sequences. Of the roughly 390 genotyped donors, 65% to 90% fell in the genetic ancestry cluster associated with self-reported Caucasian donors. The study aimed to test whether cataloging public T cell receptors could reveal signatures of past pathogen exposure. Using immunosequencing, the study profiled T cell repertoires from fewer than 850 subjects and related those repertoires to cytomegalovirus serostatus. A separate validation cohort of some 130 different subjects was used in addition to the roughly 670-subject first cohort. The study combined high-throughput TCR immunosequencing, statistical association of individual TCRs with disease status, and machine learning to predict cytomegalovirus infection status. In a later analysis, previously published TCR beta repertoires from roughly 710 donors were re-analyzed and high-resolution HLA genotyping was added so that TCR occurrence patterns could be studied. In the later analysis, no new phenotypic data were used to find candidate immune exposures; instead, reliance was placed on TCR beta sequences and their occurrence across donors. To decide whether each TCR beta V gene segment behaved as functional or pseudogenic, an earlier analysis of some 600 of the donors relied on high-throughput TCR beta sequencing. Donor age, sex, ethnicity and CMV serostatus were collected together with the repertoire data. A later genetic analysis used genome-wide SNP genotypes for about 60% of the roughly 670 donors, treating that subset as a discovery cohort. All discovery cohort repertoires had been generated on a single sequencing platform. Both class I and class II loci were covered by HLA typing, at four-digit resolution. Typing coverage differed by locus: A, B, C, DRB1 and DQB1 were typed in about 620-640 donors, DQA1 in 522, DPA1 in 600 to 610, and DPB1 in just under 490. Because of strong linkage in the cohort, four to six DR-DQ haplotypes were treated as single units for association and clustering. On average, roughly 240,000 unique TCR beta nucleotide sequences were sequenced per donor among several hundred genotyped donors of the cohort, with roughly 18% of those sequences being non-productive.

Only a few counts were recorded for this clone. This receptor's antigen is unknown. One base away there is no much larger clone; base qualities are not given. The library was built by means of the immunoSEQ multiplex PCR assay. For the multiplex PCR, a mixture combining 60 forward primers for TCR Vbeta segments and 13 reverse primers for TCR Jbeta segments was used. The CDR3 region of rearranged TCR beta genes was amplified from genomic DNA with a multiplex PCR assay. Amplified TCR beta libraries were sequenced as 87-base-pair reads on the Illumina HiSeq System. On the study's bioinformatics: A later analysis counted about 80 million unique TCR beta chains across the 650 to 700 repertoires, and roughly 11 million of these chains were shared by at least two donors. Raw reads were error-corrected and collapsed into unique sequences by a nearest-neighbor algorithm in which closely related sequences were merged to remove PCR and sequencing errors. Alignment of CDR3 sequences to IMGT reference sequences was used to assign V, D and J gene segments. Each retained sequence needed at least a six-nucleotide match to both a V gene segment and a J gene segment. A rearrangement counted as productive if the CDR3 had no stop codons and remained in frame with V and J, and every other rearrangement counted as non-productive. Following IMGT convention, CDR3 was defined as the stretch from the second conserved V-encoded cysteine up to the conserved J-encoded phenylalanine. Sequences without an unambiguous match to a single V gene segment were excluded from the earlier analysis of several hundred of the donors. In an earlier analysis of several hundred of the donors, a V segment was called functional when productive rearrangements were above 56.7%, and segregating when the standard deviation between donors exceeded 5%. A statistical classification framework was developed to diagnose cytomegalovirus status using the catalog of TCR beta chain sequences. In a later analysis, TCR nucleotide sequences were compared against IMGT/GENE-DB human TR gene sequences so that V and J genes could be assigned. The TCRdist pipeline was used in a later analysis to assign CDR3 sequences and most-parsimonious VDJ recombination scenarios. In a later analysis, each TCR beta chain was defined by its CDR3 amino acid sequence together with its V-gene family, and reads without a unique V-gene family were excluded. To address suspected cross-contamination and a sequencing artifact, a later analysis removed around 590 highly shared, low-generation-probability nucleotide sequences. In a later analysis, a clonal expansion index for each public chain was calculated from normalized within-repertoire ranks of inferred template counts. In a later analysis, generation probabilities were computed using a VDJ recombination model fitted to out-of-frame rearrangements, and the results were checked against IGoR. In a later analysis, TCR-TCR, TCR-HLA and TCR-CMV co-occurrence was scored with hypergeometric tests, and a repertoire-size bias correction was applied to TCR pairs. In a later analysis, false discovery rates were estimated by permuting HLA or CMV assignments 20 times. In a later analysis, co-occurring TCRs were grouped using DBSCAN, with TCRdist sequence similarity added in when clustering inside HLA-allele-positive subsets. Co-occurrence clustering excluded repertoires with fewer than 30,000 or more than 120,000 public chains, plus five with anomalous nucleotide sharing. The table comes from immuneACCESS by way of TCRdb, which keeps in-frame sequences with V and J called. Part of the clones is missing from these tables; in studies checked, under half for an unresolved V gene and the rest for unknown reasons. From that table come the V and J calls and clone size; the DNA was used to work out D and trimming. The sample contains 120,000 to 150,000 clones, about a tenth of them found a single time. Clones ranked in the top ten supply roughly 1.9% of the sample.

What the research found in general, with its limitations: In an earlier analysis of about 540 of the donors, most TCR beta V segments were observed in productive rearrangements about 90% or about 30% of the time, broadly matching IMGT annotations. A further reported finding was that TCR beta sequences accurately predicted the HLA-A and HLA-B alleles for most subjects in the first cohort. Some IMGT-functional V segments, including TRBV6-2 and TRBV6-3, could not be told apart with the 87-base-pair reads, so those segments were excluded. The sequencing pipeline was judged likely to have produced a cluster of highly shared sequence variants as a technical artifact. The study listed 170 or so TCR beta chains as associated with cytomegalovirus. According to a later analysis, TCR association rates differed among HLA loci, with DRB1 alleles showing the most associated TCRs and HLA-C alleles showing the fewest. The classifier was reported to diagnose cytomegalovirus status with high specificity and sensitivity in both the original and validation cohorts. Only TCR beta chains were sequenced in this cohort, and the absence of alpha or paired-chain data limited detectable features. Because HLA typing was missing for some donors at each locus, association tests included only the typed subset. Correlated functional status among segregating V segments might reflect linkage disequilibrium, but an unknown experimental factor could not be ruled out. The authors suggested that the approach could potentially be generalized to other disease states and immunological phenotypes. Immune exposure information for the cohort was limited to CMV serostatus. According to a later analysis, most CMV-associated TCR beta chains appeared to be HLA-restricted, and the HLA associations seemed to be driven largely by CMV exposure. A later genetic analysis associated a missense DCLRE1C variant with V-gene and J-gene trimming of TCR beta chains, and an independent cohort replicated the association. A later analysis found that HLA-associated TCR beta chains were more clonally expanded and had lower generation probabilities than equally common non-associated chains. Specific HLA alleles were associated with around 18,000 TCR beta sequences at a false discovery rate of 0.05 in a later analysis. When HLA alleles, especially DR and DQ, strongly co-occurred, attributing TCR associations to individual alleles was difficult. In vitro tests confirmed that a few of the cytomegalovirus-associated TCR beta chains recognize cytomegalovirus antigens. According to a later genetic analysis, donors in an Asian-associated ancestry cluster had fewer N-insertions in productive TCRs than the roughly 660-donor mean. Most TCR sequences were seen in very few donors, while some public TCRs were found in many individuals. Seventeen rarely observed V segments, including chromosome 9 orphons, were excluded from the earlier analysis of some 590 of the donors because counts were too low. Presence/absence analyses assumed roughly uniform sequencing depth across donors, an assumption that may not hold. A later analysis reported that several top co-occurrence clusters appeared linked to parvovirus B19, influenza, CMV and Epstein-Barr virus.

V is trimmed back by 4 bases and J by 4 bases, and the junction contains 15 bases that no gene match accounts for. As encoded in the germline V gene, CDR1 is SGHDT while CDR2 is YYEEEE. Including cysteine and phenylalanine, the CDR3 has 19 amino acids. The retained sequence is limited to the CDR3, 57 bases, with the frame set at the first base. The cohort comprised hundreds of healthy bone marrow donors. All cohort members were sampled while nominally healthy, although unrecorded immune exposures were likely present. The donor tested CMV seronegative and was one of the 352 seronegative cohort members. Each donor provided a peripheral blood sample, and peripheral blood mononuclear cells were used for TCR beta sequencing. The Qiagen DNeasy Blood Extraction Kit was used to extract genomic DNA from the blood cell samples.

Sequences were obtained from PBMCs. The V and J segments used are TRBV5-6 and TRBJ2-2; TRBD1 lines up with 11 middle nucleotides. The source of this sequence is a male donor in good health and CMV-seronegative. The CDR3 sequence is CASSPASGTGGRGTGELFF. The DNA sequence reads TGTGCCAGCAGCCCAGCAAGTGGGACAGGGGGTAGGGGCACCGGGGAGCTGTTTTTT. Reference TRBV5-6 and TRBJ2-2 genes cover what lies past the CDR3, so the full variable domain is DAGVTQSPTHLIKTRGQQVTLRCSPKSGHDTVSWYQQALGQGPQFIFQYYEEEERQRGNFPDRFSGHQFPNYSSELNVNALLLGDSALYLCASSPASGTGGRGTGELFFGEGSRLTVL.